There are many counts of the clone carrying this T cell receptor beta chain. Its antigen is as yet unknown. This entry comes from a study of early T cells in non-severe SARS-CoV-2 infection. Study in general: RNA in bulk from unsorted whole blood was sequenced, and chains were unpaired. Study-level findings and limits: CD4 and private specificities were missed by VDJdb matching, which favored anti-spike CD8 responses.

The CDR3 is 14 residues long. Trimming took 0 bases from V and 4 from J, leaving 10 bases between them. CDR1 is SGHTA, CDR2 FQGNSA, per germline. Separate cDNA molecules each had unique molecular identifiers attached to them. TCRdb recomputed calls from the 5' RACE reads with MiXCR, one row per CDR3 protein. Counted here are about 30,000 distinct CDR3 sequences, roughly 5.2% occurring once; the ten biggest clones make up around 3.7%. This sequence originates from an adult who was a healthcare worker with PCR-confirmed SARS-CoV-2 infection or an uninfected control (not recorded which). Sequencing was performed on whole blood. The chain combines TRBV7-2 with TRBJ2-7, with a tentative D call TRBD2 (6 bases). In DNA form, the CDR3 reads TGTGCCAGCAGCTTAGCGCAGACTAGGTACGAGCAGTACTTC. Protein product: CASSLAQTRYEQYF.